This T cell receptor (beta chain) was retrieved from a study of cytomegalovirus exposure and HLA in healthy donors (dated 2017 in TCRdb). About the investigation overall: According to an earlier analysis of several hundred of the donors, some 170 million T cells yielded 90 million to 140 million unique TCR beta sequences and about 300 Gb of sequence data. Both class I and class II loci were covered by HLA typing, at four-digit resolution. In addition to the first cohort of hundreds of subjects, a separate validation cohort of approximately 120 different subjects was used. About 5 DR-DQ haplotypes were handled as single units for association and clustering, since linkage in the cohort was strong. Genome-wide SNP genotypes for about three fifths of the 666 donors were used in a later genetic analysis, which treated that subset as a discovery cohort. To decide whether each TCR beta V gene segment behaved as functional or pseudogenic, an earlier analysis of some 580 of the donors relied on high-throughput TCR beta sequencing. Typing coverage differed by locus: A, B, C, DRB1 and DQB1 were typed in about 629-640 donors, DQA1 in approximately 520, DPA1 in over 600, and DPB1 in approximately 450. The T cell repertoires of 550 to 850 subjects were profiled by immunosequencing and related to cytomegalovirus serostatus. Among 300 to 500 genotyped donors of the cohort, an average of roughly 230,000 unique TCR beta nucleotide sequences was sequenced per donor, of which about 18% were non-productive. Donor age, sex, ethnicity and CMV serostatus were compiled alongside the repertoire data. About 280 gigabases of sequencing data and tens of millions of unique TCR sequences made up an early release that covered approximately 620 HLA-typed donors. To predict cytomegalovirus infection status, the study combined high-throughput TCR immunosequencing, statistical association of individual TCRs with disease status, and machine learning. All discovery cohort repertoires had been generated on a single sequencing platform. Among the roughly 400 genotyped donors, around 81% belonged to the genetic ancestry cluster associated with self-reported Caucasian donors. Rather than using new phenotypic data, the later analysis identified candidate immune exposures from TCR beta sequences and from how often those sequences occurred across donors. The aim of the study was to test whether cataloging public T cell receptors could identify signatures of past pathogen exposure. A later analysis re-analyzed previously published TCR beta repertoires from roughly 600 donors and added high-resolution HLA genotyping to study TCR occurrence patterns. Broader findings and caveats from the paper: Cytomegalovirus status was reported to be diagnosed by the classifier with high specificity and sensitivity in both the original and validation cohorts. Correlated functional status among segregating V segments might reflect linkage disequilibrium, but an unknown experimental factor could not be ruled out. Most CMV-associated TCR beta chains appeared to be HLA-restricted in a later analysis, and the HLA associations seemed to be driven largely by CMV exposure. According to the authors, the approach could potentially be generalized to other disease states and immunological phenotypes. Only TCR beta chains were sequenced in this cohort, and the absence of alpha or paired-chain data limited detectable features. An earlier analysis of several hundred of the donors showed that most TCR beta V segments appeared in productive rearrangements either about 87% or about 30% of the time, which broadly matched IMGT annotations. A later analysis associated 15,000 to 20,000 TCR beta sequences with specific HLA alleles at a false discovery rate of 0.05. For the cohort, immune exposure information was limited to CMV serostatus. In the study, approximately 160 TCR beta chains were listed as associated with cytomegalovirus. The presence/absence analyses assumed that sequencing depth was roughly uniform across donors, and that assumption may not be true. While some public TCRs were present in many individuals, most TCR sequences turned up only very rarely across donors. A further reported finding was that TCR beta sequences accurately predicted the HLA-A and HLA-B alleles for most subjects in the first cohort. In a later analysis, several top co-occurrence clusters were reported to appear linked to parvovirus B19, influenza, CMV and Epstein-Barr virus. Compared with equally common non-associated chains, HLA-associated TCR beta chains in a later analysis were more clonally expanded and had lower generation probabilities. A few of the identified cytomegalovirus-associated TCR beta chains were confirmed in vitro to be specific for cytomegalovirus antigens. When HLA alleles, especially DR and DQ, strongly co-occurred, attributing TCR associations to individual alleles was difficult. A later genetic analysis reported fewer N-insertions in productive TCRs among donors in an Asian-associated ancestry cluster than the approximately 670-donor mean. Because counts were too low, some 17 rarely observed V segments, including chromosome 9 orphons, were excluded from the earlier analysis of some 540 of the donors. HLA typing was unavailable for some donors at each locus, so association tests used only the typed subset. In a later analysis, TCR association rates were found to vary across HLA loci, with the most associated TCRs seen for DRB1 alleles and the fewest for HLA-C alleles. A group of highly shared sequence variants was considered likely to be a technical artifact of the sequencing pipeline. A later genetic analysis associated a missense DCLRE1C variant with V-gene and J-gene trimming of TCR beta chains, and an independent cohort replicated the association.

The cohort consisted of 650 to 700 healthy bone marrow donors. At the time of sampling, all cohort members were nominally healthy, though unrecorded immune exposures were likely present. The donor tested CMV seropositive and was one of the 289 seropositive cohort members. A peripheral blood sample was collected from each donor, and TCR beta sequencing was performed on peripheral blood mononuclear cells. Genomic DNA was extracted from the blood cell samples with the Qiagen DNeasy Blood Extraction Kit. A single count supports this clone. Its antigen specificity is not known. Within one base of it there is no much larger clone, and no base qualities were kept. The library was made by the immunoSEQ multiplex PCR assay. A mixture of 60 forward primers for TCR Vbeta segments and 13 reverse primers for TCR Jbeta segments was used in the multiplex PCR. Amplification of the CDR3 region of rearranged TCR beta genes was performed with a multiplex PCR assay on genomic DNA. On the Illumina HiSeq System, the amplified TCR beta libraries were sequenced as 87-base-pair reads. On the study's bioinformatics: A later analysis tallied around 80 million unique TCR beta chains across the 640 or so repertoires, and around 10 million of those chains were shared by two or more donors. A nearest-neighbor algorithm error-corrected the raw reads and collapsed the reads into unique sequences, merging closely related sequences to remove PCR and sequencing errors. Alignment of CDR3 sequences to IMGT reference sequences was used to assign V, D and J gene segments. For a sequence to be retained, a match of at least six nucleotides to both a V gene segment and a J gene segment was required. A rearrangement was called productive if the CDR3 had no stop codons and remained in frame with V and J, and every other rearrangement was called non-productive. CDR3 was defined by IMGT convention, running from the second conserved V-encoded cysteine to the conserved J-encoded phenylalanine. Sequences without an unambiguous match to a single V gene segment were excluded from the earlier analysis of several hundred of the donors. In an earlier analysis of approximately 590 of the donors, V segments were called functional above 56.7% productive rearrangements and were called segregating when the between-donor standard deviation exceeded 5%. A statistical classification framework was built to diagnose cytomegalovirus status from the catalog of TCR beta chain sequences. V and J gene assignment, in a later analysis, came from comparing TCR nucleotide sequences with IMGT/GENE-DB human TR gene sequences. The TCRdist pipeline was used in a later analysis to assign CDR3 sequences and most-parsimonious VDJ recombination scenarios. In a later analysis, each TCR beta chain was defined by its CDR3 amino acid sequence together with its V-gene family, and reads without a unique V-gene family were excluded. In a later analysis, approximately 590 highly shared, low-generation-probability nucleotide sequences were removed to address suspected cross-contamination and a sequencing artifact. A later analysis calculated a clonal expansion index for each public chain from normalized within-repertoire ranks of inferred template counts. Generation probabilities in a later analysis came from a VDJ recombination model fitted to out-of-frame rearrangements, and those results were checked against IGoR. A later analysis scored TCR-TCR, TCR-HLA and TCR-CMV co-occurrence with hypergeometric tests, applying a repertoire-size bias correction to TCR pairs. False discovery rates were estimated in a later analysis by permuting HLA or CMV assignments 20 times. In a later analysis, co-occurring TCRs were grouped with DBSCAN, and TCRdist sequence similarity was added when clustering was performed within HLA-allele-positive subsets. Repertoires with fewer than 30,000 or more than 120,000 public chains were left out of co-occurrence clustering, as were about five repertoires with anomalous nucleotide sharing. Held by TCRdb, this immuneACCESS table contains in-frame sequences only and omits some clones. Under half of the omission traces to an unresolved V gene where checked; the cause of the rest is unknown. V and J calls plus clone size are reproduced from that table; the DNA served to infer D and trimming. In this sample the table shows approximately 120,000 clones, more than 80% of which occur a single time. Jointly, the top ten make up approximately 10% of the sample.

The sequenced material came from PBMCs. The TCR originated in a man aged 25-45 years in good health and CMV-seropositive.

The DNA is as follows: TGTGCCAGCAGTTATAGCGGGGGGGCAGATACGCAGTATTTT. It translates to CASSYSGGADTQYF. Recombination joined TRBV25-1 with TRBJ2-3, and TRBD2 aligns with 11 junction nucleotides. CDR1 and CDR2 are drawn from the germline V gene: MGHDK, SYGVNS. The CDR3 starts with the cysteine, ends with the phenylalanine, and has 14 residues. The DNA shown is the 42-base CDR3, in frame from base 1. Ends trimmed: V by 5 bases, J by 4 bases; bases unmatched to a gene: 2.